One sample yielded the 29 T cell receptor beta chains listed below, sequenced in a study of blood T cells in healthy people across ages. A second PCR of roughly 7 to 11 cycles used a sample-barcoded 5' primer and a J-beta primer mix. One entry per CDR3 protein, called by TCRdb with MiXCR from the 5' RACE reads. Among about 500,000 distinct CDR3 sequences listed, 24% were seen once. The data also belong to a second study, concerning T cells of mothers and their children.

The sequencing input was blood. These receptor sequences come from a boy aged 5-17 years in good health.

V and J are TRBV2 and TRBJ2-5; possibly TRBD2 for D (7 bases). V dropped 6 bases and J dropped 1 base, with 18 bases sitting between them. The germline gives CDR1 SNHLY, CDR2 FYNNEI. The CDR3 loop spans 16 amino acids. The CDR3 DNA sequence: TGTGCCAGCAGCCGTCGGGGCGGGGGCCGCCAAGAGACCCAGTACTTC. Protein sequence: CASSRRGGGRQETQYF.

This clonotype showed up just a few times. The chain has TRBV6-4 and TRBJ2-3, with 8 nucleotides matching TRBD2. Germline CDR1 reads MRHNA; CDR2 reads SNTAGT. This CDR3 is built from 15 residues. Unmatched junction bases numbered 5, after V lost 2 bases and J lost 4 bases. The CDR3 spells CASSDLRGGADTQYF. The CDR3 DNA is TGTGCCAGCAGTGACCTACGGGGGGGTGCAGATACGCAGTATTTT.

Regarding this clonotype: One junction end does not reproduce the germline sequence, and a read error may be involved. The rearrangement joins TRBV28 to TRBJ2-7, with D unresolved. CDR3 length equals 13 residues. Germline CDR1 MDHEN, CDR2 SYDVKM. CDR3 DNA: TGTGCCAGCAGTTTAGACGGATCCTACGAGCTGTACTTC. The encoded protein is CASSLDGSYELYF.

The chain is built from TRBV27 and TRBJ2-7; tentative D call: TRBD1 (6 bases). In germline, CDR1 is MNHEY, CDR2 SMNVEV (reference sequence). The V end was cut by 9 bases, the J end by 3 bases, with 15 bases between. CDR3 length: 13 amino acids. The CDR3 region has the DNA TGTGCCAGTAAATCGGGACAATACTACGAGCAGTACTTC. Its protein is CASKSGQYYEQYF.

V usage is TRBV21-1 and J usage is TRBJ2-5; TRBD2, the table's D call, was not compared with the DNA. TRBV21-1 constitutes a pseudogene. CDR3 length: 15 residues. The CDR3 loop is CASSKGLAGEETQYF. CDR3 in DNA: TGTGCCAGCAGCAAAGGACTAGCGGGAGAAGAGACCCAGTACTTC.

The rearrangement links TRBV7-2 to TRBJ2-5; D unclear. The DNA end is a closer match to TRBJ2-1, so the J assignment may be wrong. Germline loops: CDR1 SGHTA, CDR2 FQGNSA. The CDR3 is made up of 13 amino acids. The CDR3 reads CASSPSGPNWQFF. CDR3 DNA sequence: TGTGCCAGCAGCCCTTCCGGGCCTAATTGGCAGTTCTTC.

V and J are TRBV20-1 and TRBJ1-3; D perhaps matches TRBD1 (6 bases). Germline CDR1 DFQATT, CDR2 SNEGSKA (reference sequence). CDR3 length equals 17 residues. Between the trimmed V and J ends, which lost 0 bases and 3 bases, there was a span of 18 bases. The CDR3 sequence: CSARDSQGGTLGNTIYF. The CDR3 nucleotides read TGCAGTGCTAGAGATAGTCAAGGGGGTACGCTTGGAAACACCATATATTTT.

The chain combines TRBV12-3 or TRBV12-4 with TRBJ2-2; 10 bases align to TRBD2. The CDR3 has 15 amino acids. V dropped 3 bases and J dropped 7; count of bases not matched to a gene: 5. The CDR3 DNA sequence: TGTGCCAGCAGTTTTTCTAGCGGGGGACTCGGGGAGCTGTTTTTT. Protein: CASSFSSGGLGELFF.

This clonotype was found a few times. The chain links TRBV28 to TRBJ2-3, with 7 bases that match TRBD2. The CDR3 contains 15 residues. J lost 5 bases, V lost 3 bases, and 8 bases had no gene match. CDR1 MDHEN and CDR2 SYDVKM come from the germline V gene. The CDR3 is CASSFVAGAQDTQYF. The CDR3 DNA reads as TGTGCCAGCAGTTTCGTTGCGGGAGCCCAAGATACGCAGTATTTT.

The chain employs TRBV13 and TRBJ2-5, with D perhaps TRBD2 (5 bases). The CDR3 covers 13 residues. With 7 bases removed from V and 5 bases from J, the gap between germline ends came to 14 bases. Germline V gene lookup returns CDR1 PRHDT and CDR2 FYEKMQ (reference sequence). The CDR3 sequence is CASKDYVGETQYF. Here the CDR3 DNA reads TGTGCCAGCAAAGACTACGTGGGCGAGACCCAGTACTTC.

V and J are TRBV5-1 and TRBJ2-3; D possibly corresponds to TRBD1 (5 bases). Germline assignment: CDR1 SGHRS and CDR2 YFSETQ. Trimming took 1 base from V and 5 from J, leaving 17 bases between them. The CDR3 has 16 residues. Written as DNA, the CDR3 is TGCGCCAGCAGCTTGCCCAGGGAACGGTCCGTAGATACGCAGTATTTT. Amino acid sequence: CASSLPRERSVDTQYF.

This clonotype has just a few counts. The chain carries TRBV24-1 and TRBJ2-1, with TRBD2 identical over 15 bases. Germline V lookup: CDR1 KGHDR, CDR2 SFDVKD. The CDR3 length is 18 residues. J was trimmed by 2 bases and V by 4 bases; bases with no gene match: 5. CDR3 nucleotide sequence: TGTGCCACCAGTGAACCCGGACTAGCGGGAGGGACCTACAATGAGCAGTTCTTC. Translated: CATSEPGLAGGTYNEQFF.

This chain joins TRBV29-1 and TRBJ2-7; possible D gene TRBD2, 7 bases. The CDR3 has 16 amino acids. Trimming shortened V by 0 bases and J by 4 bases, and 19 bases separated the two germline ends. Germline assignment: CDR1 SQVTM and CDR2 ANQGSEA. CDR3 DNA sequence: TGCAGCGTTGAAGAAACGACTAGTGGGGGGGCGTACGAGCAGTACTTC. It encodes CSVEETTSGGAYEQYF.

The V and J genes are TRBV7-3 and TRBJ2-1, with 9 bases matching TRBD2. CDR3 length: 18 amino acids. The trim removed 0 bases at V and 4 bases at J, leaving 10 bases unmatched. Germline V gene data show CDR1 as SGHTA and CDR2 as FQGTGA. The chain's CDR3 is CASSLTGNLAGLYNEQFF. Here the CDR3 DNA reads TGTGCCAGCAGCTTAACGGGGAACCTAGCGGGATTATACAATGAGCAGTTCTTC.

This clonotype appeared a few times. V usage is TRBV7-3 and J usage is TRBJ2-5; D remains ambiguous. Germline V gives CDR1 SGHTA, CDR2 FQGTGA. The CDR3 runs 13 residues. Between the trimmed V and J ends, which lost 5 bases and 5 bases, there was a span of 12 bases. CDR3 protein: CASSPQFGETQYF. CDR3 nucleotide sequence: TGTGCCAGCAGCCCCCAGTTTGGCGAGACCCAGTACTTC.

The genes are TRBV21-1 and TRBJ2-3. TRBV21-1 is recorded as a pseudogene. The CDR3 length is 15 residues. This chain's CDR3 is CASSKVVIFTDTQYF. DNA for the CDR3: TGTGCCAGCAGCAAAGTCGTTATCTTCACAGATACGCAGTATTTT.

The V call is TRBV3-1, the J call TRBJ1-3; 9 nucleotides match TRBD1. Losses at the gene ends were 5 bases for V and 2 bases for J; bases not matched to a gene: 13. From germline, CDR1 is LGHDT and CDR2 YNNKEL (reference sequence). CDR3 length equals 18 residues. CDR3 nucleotides: TGTGCCAGCAGCTCTCTTCCGGGACAGGGACTAACTGGAAACACCATATATTTT. Translated: CASSSLPGQGLTGNTIYF.

The rearrangement uses TRBV20-1 and TRBJ2-1; 7 bases align to TRBD2. The CDR3 is made up of 15 amino acids. The trim removed 1 base at V and 6 bases at J, leaving 9 bases unmatched. Germline V CDR1 and CDR2: DFQATT, SNEGSKA (reference sequence). This CDR3 is CSARAGRGFGNEQFF. The CDR3 DNA is TGCAGTGCTAGAGCCGGGCGGGGGTTCGGCAATGAGCAGTTCTTC.

In its sample, this clonotype was seen a few times. The chain joins TRBV15 to TRBJ2-3; D may be TRBD1 (6 bases). This CDR3 contains 14 residues. V gave up 4 bases and J gave up 2 bases, with 10 bases separating them. Germline CDR1 LNHNV, CDR2 YYDKDF (reference sequence). CDR3 DNA: TGTGCCACCAGCACCGGACAGTTCACAGATACGCAGTATTTT. Translated: CATSTGQFTDTQYF.

This chain links TRBV7-2 with TRBJ2-7; D might be TRBD2 (5 bases). The V end was cut by 6 bases, the J end by 0 bases, with 12 bases between. The CDR3 extends over 14 amino acids. Germline lookup yields CDR1 SGHTA and CDR2 FQGNSA. CDR3 DNA sequence: TGTGCCAGCAGGGACGGTGGGAGCTCCTACGAGCAGTACTTC. Protein: CASRDGGSSYEQYF.

This clonotype came up a few times. The chain employs TRBV20-1 and TRBJ1-4, with D uncertain. Germline CDR1 DFQATT, CDR2 SNEGSKA (reference sequence). This CDR3 is 13 amino acids long. The ends were cut back, 6 bases at V and 3 bases at J, with 11 bases in the middle. The CDR3, as DNA: TGCAGTGCGATCGGGCAGTCTAATGAAAAACTGTTTTTT. Protein sequence: CSAIGQSNEKLFF.

This clonotype showed up just a few times. The chain is built from TRBV4-3 and TRBJ1-3, with a tentative D call TRBD1 (5 bases). V was cut by 2 bases and J by 2 bases, with 13 bases left in between. The CDR3 is 16 amino acids. Germline values: CDR1 LGHNA, CDR2 YSLEER. The CDR3: CASSQSPGATGNTIYF. Written as DNA, the CDR3 is TGCGCCAGCAGCCAATCCCCCGGGGCAACTGGAAACACCATATATTTT.

The chain employs TRBV6-1 and TRBJ2-7; perhaps D is TRBD1 or TRBD2 (6 bases each). V shed 6 bases and J shed 2 bases, with 20 bases lying between them. Germline V gene sequence: CDR1 MNHNS, CDR2 SASEGT. CDR3 length: 16 amino acids. CDR3 DNA sequence: TGTGCCAGCAGCAACGGGGGTCCAGGGGCGACCTACGAGCAGTACTTC. Translating gives CASSNGGPGATYEQYF.

V gene TRBV14 combines with J gene TRBJ2-7; no definite D call. Trimming pared 4 bases from V and 6 bases from J, leaving 10 bases between. CDR3 length equals 12 residues. The germline gives CDR1 SGHDN, CDR2 FVKESK. CDR3 bases: TGTGCCAGCAGCCGTACCCTAGGCGAGCAGTACTTC. This gives the protein CASSRTLGEQYF.

This clonotype was detected a few times. The gene calls are TRBV19 and TRBJ2-3, with 7 bases lining up with TRBD2. The V gene end was trimmed by 6 bases and the J gene end by 0 bases; junction bases not matched to a gene: 6. CDR3 length: 15 residues. Germline V gene sequence: CDR1 LNHDA, CDR2 SQIVND (reference sequence). Here the CDR3 DNA reads TGTGCCAGTAGGAGGGCGGGGGTGAGCACAGATACGCAGTATTTT. Residues: CASRRAGVSTDTQYF.

This clonotype was found a few times. The rearrangement joins TRBV28 to TRBJ2-2; a possible D gene is TRBD1 (5 bases). The CDR3 covers 15 residues. Germline lookup yields CDR1 MDHEN and CDR2 SYDVKM. V lost 4 bases and J lost 2, with 11 bases in between. The CDR3 coding sequence is TGTGCCAGCAGTTCCAGGCAGGGAAACACCGGGGAGCTGTTTTTT. Translation: CASSSRQGNTGELFF.

This clonotype has a handful of counts. This chain uses TRBV4-3 with TRBJ2-3, with D perhaps matching TRBD1 (6 bases). Germline V gene data show CDR1 as LGHNA and CDR2 as YSLEER. Trimming removed 3 bases from V and 2 bases from J, with 9 bases in between. The CDR3 spans 14 residues. CDR3 sequence: CASSHRGFTDTQYF. The CDR3 region has the DNA TGCGCCAGCAGCCACAGGGGTTTCACAGATACGCAGTATTTT.

The chain couples TRBV20-1 to TRBJ2-7; 12 nucleotides agree with TRBD2. J lost 2 bases, V lost 5 bases, and 7 bases had no gene match. CDR1 is DFQATT, CDR2 SNEGSKA, per germline (reference sequence). The CDR3 has 15 amino acids. The CDR3 sequence is CSAPILAGGPYEQYF. As DNA, the CDR3 is TGCAGTGCTCCAATACTAGCGGGAGGTCCCTACGAGCAGTACTTC.

The V gene is TRBV6-6, the J gene TRBJ1-2; the D gene is possibly TRBD1 (5 bases). V lost 0 bases and J 1 base, leaving 12 bases between the germline ends. The CDR3 loop spans 16 amino acids. Germline lookup yields CDR1 MNHNY and CDR2 SVGAGI (reference sequence). CDR3 sequence reads: CASSYSSDSFNYGYTF. CDR3 bases: TGTGCCAGCAGTTACTCTTCAGACAGCTTTAACTATGGCTACACCTTC.